The source of this T cell receptor beta chain is a study of blood T cell repertoires in COVID-19. Study summary: There were acute and convalescent COVID-19 samples, and they came from the United States, Italy and Spain. PBMCs, B-cell-depleted T cells, or T cells provided the cDNA or gDNA that made up the material.

CDR1 and CDR2 (germline): SNHLY, FYNNEI. Trimming stripped 7 bases from V and 0 bases from J, with 12 bases between. CDR3 size: 14 residues. The data were produced by immunoSEQ multiplex PCR, yet TCRdb's version contains in-frame clones alone and is incomplete. Here the sample spans roughly 330,000 clones, about 87% being singletons. The chain employs TRBV2 and TRBJ1-1, with D hard to call. This receptor was identified in a man aged 30 to 39 with COVID-19, enrolled during active disease. The sample comprised peripheral blood. CDR3 DNA: TGTGCCAGCATCGAAGGACTTTTGAACACTGAAGCTTTCTTT. This sequence encodes CASIEGLLNTEAFF.